The TCR beta chain under discussion was sequenced for a study of identical twins. Using its own MiXCR run on the 5' RACE reads, TCRdb lists one record per CDR3 protein. Among some 210,000 distinct CDR3 sequences listed, 15% to 20% were seen once. This CDR3 contains 16 residues. The germline CDR1 and CDR2 sequences are SGHDN and FVKESK. Trimming removed 0 bases from V and 1 base from J, with 10 bases in between. These data were also reused for a study on T cells expressing NK-cell markers. Turning to that study: In sorted CD3+CD56+NKG2C+, CD3+CD56+NKG2C- and CD3+CD56-NKG2C+ T cells, TCR beta repertoires were obtained. The same clonotypes also predominated in the CD3+CD56-NKG2C+ fraction of a handful of donors.

This clonotype originated in a woman younger than 35 in good health. The specimen sequenced was CD8+ T cells sorted from blood. The chain is built from TRBV14 and TRBJ2-1, with D possibly TRBD2 on 6 matching bases. CDR3 sequence: CASSQERRGSYNEQFF. The DNA of the CDR3 is TGTGCCAGCAGCCAAGAGCGGCGGGGATCCTACAATGAGCAGTTCTTC. Full variable domain (missing parts from reference TRBV14 and TRBJ2-1): EAGVTQFPSHSVIEKGQTVTLRCDPISGHDNLYWYRRVMGKEIKFLLHFVKESKQDESGMPNNRFLAERTGGTYSTLKVQPAELEDSGVYFCASSQERRGSYNEQFFGPGTRLTVL.